Listed here are 20 T cell receptor beta chains from one sample, sequenced in a study of neurological immune-mediated disorders. TCRdb re-called the 5' RACE reads through MiXCR, storing one row per CDR3 protein. This repertoire shows 15,000 to 20,000 distinct CDR3 sequences, roughly a tenth found once; its top ten account for 25% to 35%. The material sequenced was CD8+ T cells from blood. These receptors all stem from a woman in her fifties or sixties in good health.

The sample holds many counts of this clonotype. The gene calls are TRBV5-1 and TRBJ2-3, with TRBD1 matching 9 bases. The germline CDR1 and CDR2 sequences are SGHRS and YFSETQ. The CDR3 loop spans 15 amino acids. The trim removed 5 bases at V and 0 bases at J, leaving 4 bases unmatched. As DNA, the CDR3 is TGCGCCAGCAGATACAGGGGGCCTAGCACAGATACGCAGTATTTT. Translation: CASRYRGPSTDTQYF.

This clonotype ranks as medium-sized (0.01 to 0.1%). This sequence joins TRBV3-1 and TRBJ2-7, with D possibly being TRBD1 or TRBD2 (5 bases each). Trimming shortened V by 5 bases and J by 0 bases, and 26 bases separated the two germline ends. Germline loops: CDR1 LGHDT, CDR2 YNNKEL (reference sequence). The CDR3 is 19 residues long. In nucleotides, the CDR3 is TGTGCCAGCAGCTCACGGGGACCCAGGGCCCTCCTTTCCTCCTACGAGCAGTACTTC. This translates into CASSSRGPRALLSSYEQYF.

This clonotype has ten or more counts. Sequence at one end of the junction differs from germline and may be a read error. The genes are TRBV20-1 and TRBJ2-4; D not certain. CDR3 length: 15 amino acids. From germline, CDR1 is DFQATT and CDR2 SNEGSKA (reference sequence). Here the CDR3 reads CSAPHWASARNIQCF. In DNA, the CDR3 is TGCAGTGCTCCCCACTGGGCTTCCGCGAGGAACATTCAGTGCTTC.

This clonotype was seen at least ten times. The V gene is TRBV7-9, the J gene TRBJ2-1; TRBD2 agrees at 14 bases. Germline CDR1 SEHNR, CDR2 FQNEAQ (reference sequence). The CDR3 sequence is 21 residues long. V lost 3 bases, J lost 4 bases, and 17 bases stayed unmatched. The CDR3 region has the DNA TGTGCCAGCAGCTTCTCTCCGGGACTAGCGGGAGTTATACCCCAATACAATGAGCAGTTCTTC. This gives the protein CASSFSPGLAGVIPQYNEQFF.

This clonotype was seen ten or more times. The rearrangement links TRBV7-2 to TRBJ2-1; 12 bases fit TRBD1. Germline V gene lookup returns CDR1 SGHTA and CDR2 FQGNSA. V dropped 7 bases and J dropped 1; count of bases not matched to a gene: 17. This CDR3 spans 20 amino acids. The CDR3 spells CASNKKTGTGGLRSYNEQFF. The CDR3 DNA reads TGTGCCAGCAACAAAAAAACCGGGACAGGGGGCCTTCGTTCCTACAATGAGCAGTTCTTC.

This clonotype was observed many times. CDR3 sequence reads: CASGDRGPGELFF. The CDR3 DNA reads TGTGCCAGCGGCGACAGGGGGCCTGGGGAGCTGTTTTTT. The V call is TRBV7-9, the J call TRBJ2-2; 10 nucleotides agree with TRBD1. V shed 8 bases and J 8 bases; nucleotides not matched to a gene: 5. The CDR3 totals 13 residues. The germline CDR1 and CDR2 sequences are SEHNR and FQNEAQ (reference sequence).

This clonotype was counted at least ten times. This chain connects TRBV27 to TRBJ1-1; the D gene is possibly TRBD1 (6 bases). The length of the CDR3 is 14 residues. Deletions cut 7 bases from V and 1 base from J, with 13 bases between. Germline V gene sequence: CDR1 MNHEY, CDR2 SMNVEV (reference sequence). CDR3 residues: CASIGGGANTEAFF. The CDR3 coding sequence is TGTGCCAGCATCGGGGGCGGAGCGAACACTGAAGCTTTCTTT.

This clonotype showed up many times. The rearrangement joins TRBV7-6 to TRBJ2-7; TRBD2 is a possible D gene (5 bases). Germline V gives CDR1 SGHVS, CDR2 FNYEAQ. The CDR3 is 15 residues long. V was shortened by 1 base and J by 2 bases, with 12 bases between the two germline ends. This CDR3 reads CASSLGAGLTYEQYF. The CDR3 nucleotides read TGTGCCAGCAGCTTAGGGGCGGGCCTGACCTACGAGCAGTACTTC.

In this sample, this clonotype turned up many times. An end of the junction differs from the germline gene, which may be a read error. The genes are TRBV6-4 and TRBJ1-2, with TRBD1 identical over 7 bases. The CDR3 runs to 12 residues. Germline V gene data show CDR1 as MRHNA and CDR2 as SNTAGT. Written as DNA, the CDR3 is TGTGCCAGCAGTGACTTGGGGGGGACAGTCGACTTC. This gives the protein CASSDLGGTVDF.

This clonotype was observed at least ten times. V is TRBV7-9 and J is TRBJ2-4; unclear D gene. Trimming took off 5 bases at V and 1 base at J, with 15 bases between the two ends. The CDR3 runs 16 residues. Germline loops: CDR1 SEHNR, CDR2 FQNEAQ (reference sequence). The CDR3 DNA reads TGTGCCAGCAGCGGGGTCCTCCTTGAGGCCAAAAACATTCAGTACTTC. Translated: CASSGVLLEAKNIQYF.

V gene TRBV10-3 combines with J gene TRBJ2-5, with TRBD1 matching over 9 bases. The trim removed 6 bases at V and 3 bases at J, leaving 2 bases unmatched. The CDR3 contains 13 residues. In germline, CDR1 is ENHRY, CDR2 SYGVKD. The CDR3: CAISRDREETQYF. The CDR3 nucleotides read TGTGCCATCAGCCGGGACAGGGAAGAGACCCAGTACTTC.

This clonotype was counted at least ten times. V and J are TRBV6-5 and TRBJ1-5; 7 bases are a match to TRBD1. V trimming: 3 bases; J trimming: 4 bases; junction bases outside the gene matches: 6. CDR1 MNHEY and CDR2 SVGAGI come from the germline V gene. The CDR3 has 15 residues. CDR3 residues: CASSYSGGPNQPQHF. The CDR3 bases are TGTGCCAGCAGTTATTCAGGGGGACCGAATCAGCCCCAGCATTTT.

This clonotype showed up many times. J is TRBJ2-1 and V is TRBV29-1; tentatively, D is TRBD2 (5 bases). CDR1 and CDR2 from the germline V gene are SQVTM and ANQGSEA. The CDR3 is 15 residues long. V lost 7 bases to trimming and J lost 7 bases, with 23 bases between them. CDR3 DNA sequence: TGCAGCGCTACTGTATTAGCGACACTTCGGAATGAGCAGTTCTTC. Translated: CSATVLATLRNEQFF.

V and J are TRBV29-1 and TRBJ2-7; the match to TRBD1 covers 8 bases. The CDR3 is 14 amino acids. Germline lookup yields CDR1 SQVTM and CDR2 ANQGSEA. V dropped 3 bases and J dropped 2; count of bases not matched to a gene: 6. The CDR3 sequence: CSVEGGQGPYEQYF. The CDR3 DNA reads as TGCAGCGTTGAGGGTGGACAGGGCCCCTACGAGCAGTACTTC.

Many counts were recorded for this clonotype. This rearrangement joins TRBV27 to TRBJ1-5, with no clear D. The CDR3 extends over 13 amino acids. V lost 6 bases and J lost 6, with 12 bases in between. Germline CDR1 and CDR2: MNHEY and SMNVEV (reference sequence). The CDR3 region has the DNA TGTGCCAGCAGCCTCGATCGGGGTCAGCCCCAGCATTTT. This sequence encodes CASSLDRGQPQHF.

Sample share makes this clonotype medium-sized (0.01 to 0.1%). The junction differs from germline at one of its ends, possibly a read error. The chain carries TRBV5-1 and TRBJ2-7; perhaps TRBD1 as D (6 bases). Germline V gene sequence: CDR1 SGHRS, CDR2 YFSETQ. The CDR3 contains 12 residues. CDR3 protein: CASSLGGYEQYF. The CDR3, as DNA: TGTGCCAGCAGCTTAGGGGGTTACGAGCAGTACTTC.

This clonotype was counted at least ten times. The rearrangement uses TRBV27 and TRBJ2-3; D call uncertain. The germline V gene has CDR1 MNHEY and CDR2 SMNVEV (reference sequence). This CDR3 has 15 amino acids. V was clipped by 8 bases and J by 0 bases, with 15 bases between them. CDR3 in amino acids: CASRRKPFSTDTQYF. Written as DNA, the CDR3 is TGTGCCAGCCGCCGAAAACCTTTTAGCACAGATACGCAGTATTTT.

The sample holds many counts of this clonotype. V and J are TRBV4-3 and TRBJ2-1; D is unresolved. Germline V CDR1 and CDR2: LGHNA, YSLEER. This CDR3 comprises 15 residues. The germline V and J ends were trimmed by 6 bases and 0 bases, with 12 bases remaining between them. The chain's CDR3 is CASRRDASSYNEQFF. CDR3 bases: TGCGCCAGCAGAAGGGATGCTAGCTCCTACAATGAGCAGTTCTTC.

In its sample, this clonotype was seen many times. CDR3 DNA sequence: TGTGCCAGCAGCCGGGGGACTAGCGGGAGGTTCCTCACAGATACGCAGTATTTT. It encodes CASSRGTSGRFLTDTQYF. The chain is built from TRBV14 and TRBJ2-3; 15 bases align to TRBD2. Germline assignment: CDR1 SGHDN and CDR2 FVKESK. The CDR3 sequence is 18 residues long. The V and J ends lost 4 bases and 2 bases, in that order; junction bases with no gene match: 7.

This clonotype was counted at least ten times. The chain couples TRBV15 to TRBJ2-7, with D possibly matching TRBD2 (7 bases). Trimming took 4 bases from V and 3 from J, leaving 13 bases between them. Germline values: CDR1 LNHNV, CDR2 YYDKDF (reference sequence). There are 14 residues in the CDR3. In DNA, the CDR3 is TGTGCCACCAGCAAAAACGGGGGGCACTACGAGCAGTACTTC. Protein product: CATSKNGGHYEQYF.